Listed below are T cell receptor beta chains from one sample, sequenced in a study of control samples from healthy donors and cancer patients. Profiled with immunoSEQ multiplex PCR; TCRdb holds only in-frame clones, not every one. The profile shows 150,000 to 200,000 clones, 91% of them singletons. Sequencing was done on a sample of blood. These receptors came from a woman in her 30s in good health. The CDR3 runs from the conserved cysteine through the conserved F or W. Size values are once, few and many counts, or a class for expanded clones, and some rows have none.

TRBV5-1	TRBJ2-5	.	CASSLTSGGAKTQYF
TRBV6-5	TRBJ1-1	.	CASSYSGGRGNTEAFF
TRBV4-1	TRBJ1-4	.	CASSQGMVEKLFF
TRBV6-5	TRBJ2-5	.	CASIGGRAPETQYF
TRBV24-1	TRBJ2-3	once	CASGTNTDTQYF
TRBV4-3	TRBJ1-2	few	CASSQDRSSYGYTF
TRBV7-9	TRBJ2-6	.	CASSPGAGANVLTF
TRBV5-1	TRBJ2-2	.	CASSYGRAGAGELFF
TRBV4-3	TRBJ1-2	.	CASSREQGSNYGYTF
TRBV5-1	TRBJ2-7	.	CASSLAGRTYEQYF
TRBV5-1	TRBJ1-3	.	CASSWTPGSGNTIYF
TRBV7-8	TRBJ2-7	.	CASSKYDYDEQYF
TRBV7-2	TRBJ1-2	.	CASSLVGQGNYGYTF
TRBV19	TRBJ1-5	.	CATSEDAYSNQPQHF
TRBV5-1	TRBJ1-4	.	CASSLTAATNEKLFF
TRBV18	TRBJ2-7	few	CASSGQGGDEQYF
TRBV6-5	TRBJ2-7	.	CASSSGTSGRVEQYF
TRBV27	TRBJ2-1	.	CASRGLAAYNEQFF
TRBV3-1/TRBV3-2	TRBJ2-7	.	CASSQDYGRGEQYF
TRBV20-1	TRBJ1-1	.	CSASRVNTEAFF
TRBV15	TRBJ2-1	.	CATSTLAGSYNEQFF
TRBV18	TRBJ1-2	once	CASSPLTALYGYTF
TRBV4-2	TRBJ2-3	once	CASSQDPAGGPDTQYF
TRBV4-2	TRBJ2-1	.	CASSQVASGNNEQFF
TRBV30	TRBJ2-2	.	CAWSGTGTGELFF
TRBV6-2/TRBV6-3	TRBJ1-5	.	CASSSPHSNQPQHF
TRBV11-3	TRBJ2-3	.	CASSLGRSTDTQYF
TRBV19	TRBJ2-5	.	CASSSGASGSWETQYF
TRBV6-1	TRBJ2-7	.	CASSEGSGQLIYEQYF
TRBV2	TRBJ2-5	.	CASSEARVGETQYF
TRBV28	TRBJ1-4	.	CASSLLRGATNEKLFF
TRBV6-4	TRBJ2-3	few	CASSDSRGGTDTQYF